The present T cell receptor (beta chain) was sequenced within a study of regulatory T cells in long-lasting Graves disease (dated by TCRdb to the early 2020s). Some background on the complete study: Antithyroid drugs had been taken for less than 3 months by newly diagnosed Graves' disease patients. Persistent Graves' disease patients were compared with newly diagnosed Graves' disease patients by peripheral blood TCR sequencing and RNA sequencing. The study was conducted in China and was registered as a clinical trial. A total of roughly 33 samples underwent TCR sequencing: about 13 from persistent and around 20 from newly diagnosed Graves' disease patients.

General conclusions and limits of the study: Only the TCR beta chain was sequenced and analyzed. TRBV28, TRBJ1-2 and TRBJ2-5 were preferentially used in persistent disease, while TRBV20-1 and TRBJ2-1 were favored in newly diagnosed disease. The study examined only peripheral blood because the primary lesion, thyroid tissue, could not be accessed. Compared with newly diagnosed patients, patients with persistent Graves' disease had lower TCR Shannon entropy and fewer highly expanded clones, which suggests clonal expansion. More public clonotypes were shared among persistent patients (under 3,000) than among newly diagnosed patients (over 900). The authors noted that the small sample size was a limitation that may lower accuracy.

For this chain, trimming is 3 bases at the V end and 8 bases at the J end, and the number of junction bases without a gene match is 11. Reading from cysteine to phenylalanine, the CDR3 counts 15 amino acids. Only CDR3 DNA is held: 45 bases, read in frame from base 1. As encoded in the germline V gene, CDR1 is SGHRS while CDR2 is YFSETQ. The library came from multiplex PCR. The instrument was an Illumina HiSeq 4000. To build TCR beta libraries, CDR3 regions were amplified by Arm-PCR using iRepertoire HTBI primers. Gel purification was performed on PCR products prior to sequencing. Under the source paper's analysis protocol: A total of 62 TRBV and some 15 TRBJ segments were identified across samples and were used for gene usage analysis of CDR3 amino acid clonotypes. Filtered high-quality paired reads were merged into contigs using COPE and FqMerger. BLAST was used to align contigs to the IMGT TRBV, TRBD and TRBJ reference genes, and CDR3 was defined following IMGT. Clonotypes above 0.1% frequency were classified as highly expanded clones. Shannon entropy served as the measure of repertoire diversity, while the Gini coefficient captured V-J evenness. Public clonotypes were defined as clonotypes shared by more than one individual. TCRdb reran the public reads through fastp at Q25 and MiXCR, keeping productive beta chains. Each record represents a unique CDR3 protein, reported with the most common genes and DNA among its rows. TCRdb, not the authors, supplied the V and J calls. For this sample there are 350,000 to 500,000 distinct CDR3 sequences; around 15% appear just once. 23% of the sample is taken by the ten largest.

This clonotype appeared a few times. Its antigen has not been determined. No quality values exist for individual bases; no much larger clone is one base distant. The time point label, read with the paper, signifies: newly diagnosed GD, antithyroid drugs for less than 3 months. For both TCR sequencing and RNA sequencing, RNA was extracted from PBMCs using TRIzol. The diagnosis of Graves' disease was made according to American Thyroid Association guidelines. The patients came from an endocrinology department in Xi'an, China. From each patient, 8 to 10 milliliters of peripheral blood was collected into an EDTA anticoagulant tube. PBMCs were isolated by Ficoll Paque Plus density gradient separation without further T cell sorting. An Agilent 2100 Bioanalyzer and agarose gel were used to assess RNA quality, and a NanoDrop 2000 was used to measure RNA concentration. The same data also contributed to another study, on T cells in Graves' hyperthyroidism and ophthalmopathy. That second publication adds: Stable Graves' hyperthyroidism was defined as the absence of progression to ophthalmopathy over 18 months of follow-up. Hyperthyroidism patients were newly diagnosed, had a disease duration of under 2 months, and were aged 18 to 65 years. Exclusion was applied to patients with uncontrolled infections, other autoimmune diseases, pregnancy or lactation. Diagnoses were based on clinical symptoms, serum thyroxine and TRAb, thyroid ultrasound and orbital computed tomography. The first round of RT-PCR for the TCR CDR3 was performed with the HTBI primer set and the Qiagen OneStep RT-PCR kit. Most expanded thyroid clonotypes (frequency above 0.001) were also detected in blood, a finding suggesting that blood repertoires may reflect thyroid immune responses. In cross-validation, a model built on a 13 V-J signature told ophthalmopathy apart from stable hyperthyroidism with approximately 90% sensitivity and about 81% specificity, and in testing the same model reached 80%/75%. In validation, the model predicted progression to ophthalmopathy a median of approximately 6.3 months before onset, with approximately 71% sensitivity and 72.22% specificity. To identify distinguishing TCR V-J signatures, a discovery cohort of around 100 patients was used, comprising some 45 with Graves' ophthalmopathy and around 57 with stable Graves' hyperthyroidism. Prospective prediction of ophthalmopathy was tested in an independent validation cohort consisting of some 20 hyperthyroidism patients and approximately 16 patients who later progressed to ophthalmopathy. For training and testing, the approximately 97 patients in the discovery cohort were randomly divided in a 7:3 ratio. In addition, the study compared T-cell repertoires in thyroid tissue and in blood from five to seven Graves' hyperthyroidism patients. Following sampling, methimazole starting at 30 mg daily was given to hyperthyroidism patients, and high-dose intravenous methylprednisolone was given to ophthalmopathy patients. Libraries were constructed in a second round of multiplex PCR, after which size selection and purification were performed. Sequencing of the libraries was done on an Illumina HiSeq2000 using paired-end 100 bp reads. Raw data were processed with SOAPnuke, discarding reads with adapters, uncalled bases, mean Phred below 15, or no exact constant-primer or identifier match. COPE v1.2.5 was used to merge the high-quality paired reads, and each unique nucleotide sequence was defined as a clonotype. MiTCR v1.1 was used to align the clonotypes against IMGT TRBV, TRBD and TRBJ reference segments. The analysis was restricted to V-J combinations with a frequency above 0.0001, which together covered 99.2% of the repertoires. The TCS score was defined as F50 (clonal expansion) divided by E x V (chaos), with BLOSUM62-based TCRdist calculated between CDR3 peptides within each V-J. Welch's t-statistics and random forest reduced 450 to 600 V-J features to 10 to 15, which were used in a naive Bayes classifier (R e1071). No statistical method was used to set the sample size in advance, and investigators knew the group allocation. The paper reports TCR Vbeta CDR3 sequencing of more than 120 peripheral blood samples: around 45 ophthalmopathy, about 75 hyperthyroidism and some 17 progressor patients.

The material was peripheral blood mononuclear cells (PBMCs), obtained at new diagnosis, from a patient treated with antithyroid drugs. The sequence was obtained from a young woman with Graves disease. Donor details come from another sample of the same person, matched by shared clones. Rearrangement joined TRBV5-1 to TRBJ2-1; 7 bases in the junction line up with TRBD1. The sequenced DNA: TGCGCCAGCAGCTACGACAGGGTGGGCTCCGATGAGCAGTTCTTC. Its coded protein is CASSYDRVGSDEQFF.